The 10 T cell receptor beta chains presented below share a single source sample, sequenced in a study of blood T cell repertoires in COVID-19. Here immunoSEQ multiplex PCR was the method, and the copy in TCRdb shows in-frame clones only, minus some. The sample contains fewer than 75,000 clones, 89% of which appear only once. Sequenced material: peripheral blood. All receptors derive from an elderly man with acute or convalescent COVID-19.

The gene calls are TRBV5-1 and TRBJ2-1; 7 nucleotides match TRBD2. Per germline, CDR1 SGHRS and CDR2 YFSETQ. The CDR3 consists of 14 residues. V lost 1 base and J lost 7; bases outside the gene matches: 5. DNA of the CDR3: TGCGCCAGCAGCTTGCGGCGGGAGTGGAATGAGCAGTTCTTC. Its translation is CASSLRREWNEQFF. Full variable domain (outside the CDR3, taken from reference TRBV5-1 and TRBJ2-1): KAGVTQTPRYLIKTRGQQVTLSCSPISGHRSVSWYQQTPGQGLQFLFEYFSETQRNKGNFPGRFSGRQFSNSRSEMNVSTLELGDSALYLCASSLRREWNEQFFGPGTRLTVL.

This clone has only a few counts. The rearrangement links TRBV19 to TRBJ2-7; 7 bases fit TRBD1. The V gene end was trimmed by 9 bases and the J gene end by 3 bases; junction bases not matched to a gene: 8. The CDR3 loop spans 13 amino acids. CDR1 LNHDA and CDR2 SQIVND come from the germline V gene (reference sequence). In DNA form, the CDR3 reads TGTGCCAGCCGGGACAGCGAGCACTACGAGCAGTACTTC. Its protein product is CASRDSEHYEQYF.

This clone was detected once. The chain employs TRBV2 and TRBJ1-1; no clear D gene. Germline values: CDR1 SNHLY, CDR2 FYNNEI. There are 13 residues in the CDR3. Trimming shortened V by 4 bases and J by 0 bases, and 6 bases separated the two germline ends. This chain's CDR3 is CASSGEVNTEAFF. Written as DNA, the CDR3 is TGTGCCAGCAGTGGAGAGGTGAACACTGAAGCTTTCTTT.

V usage is TRBV7-3 and J usage is TRBJ2-2; 9 nucleotides line up with TRBD2. The CDR3 spans 18 residues. Germline V CDR1 and CDR2: SGHTA, FQGTGA. With 4 bases clipped from V and 2 bases from J, the junction kept 11 bases outside the gene matches. CDR3 loop: CASSSGTSQPINTGELFF. Here the CDR3 DNA reads TGTGCCAGCAGCTCCGGGACTAGCCAACCTATAAACACCGGGGAGCTGTTTTTT.

V is TRBV3-1 (or the pseudogene TRBV3-2) and J is TRBJ1-4; no clear D. Trimming left V 1 base short and J 4 bases short, with 7 bases between. This CDR3 is 14 amino acids long. The V gene's germline CDR1 is LGHDT and CDR2 YNNKEL (reference sequence). This CDR3 is CASSQVSGNEKLFF. The CDR3 nucleotides read TGTGCCAGCAGCCAAGTCTCAGGTAATGAAAAACTGTTTTTT.

This chain connects TRBV18 to TRBJ1-1; weak D call: TRBD1 (6 bases). The germline V gene encodes CDR1 KGHSH and CDR2 LQKENI. The V end lost 0 bases, the J end lost 2 bases, and 10 bases lay between the germline ends. The CDR3 is made up of 15 amino acids. CDR3: CASSPPSRGNTEAFF. The DNA of the CDR3 is TGTGCCAGCTCACCACCGAGCAGGGGTAACACTGAAGCTTTCTTT.

This clone appeared a few times. V is TRBV18 and J is TRBJ1-1, with 7 bases fitting TRBD1. CDR1 KGHSH and CDR2 LQKENI come from the germline V gene. CDR3 length equals 16 residues. Trimming took 2 bases from V and 1 from J; bases not matched to a gene: 7. The CDR3 is CASSPWQGGSNTEAFF. The CDR3 coding sequence is TGTGCCAGCTCACCATGGCAGGGGGGATCGAACACTGAAGCTTTCTTT.

The chain uses TRBV3-1 (or the pseudogene TRBV3-2) and TRBJ2-3; tentative D call: TRBD2 (6 bases). The V gene's germline CDR1 is LGHDT and CDR2 YNNKEL (reference sequence). The CDR3 covers 14 residues. V was pared by 2 bases and J by 3 bases, with 9 bases between. CDR3 nucleotides: TGTGCCAGCAGCCAACGGCGGGGTACAGATACGCAGTATTTT. It translates to CASSQRRGTDTQYF.

This clone was observed a few times. The J gene is TRBJ1-2, the V gene TRBV12-5, with 10 nucleotides matching TRBD1. This CDR3 has 13 amino acids. Per the germline V gene, CDR1 is LGHNT and CDR2 is FRNRAP. J lost 8 bases, V lost 7 bases, and 7 bases had no gene match. Written as DNA, the CDR3 is TGTGCTAGTGCCCTGACAGGGGGCCGGGGCTACACCTTC. Translating it yields CASALTGGRGYTF.

The genes are TRBV30 and TRBJ1-6; D remains unclear. V was clipped by 2 bases and J by 1 base, with 6 bases between them. CDR3 length: 14 residues. The germline CDR1 and CDR2 sequences are GTSNPN and SVGIG (reference sequence). In DNA, the CDR3 is TGTGCCTGGAGTCAGGTTTCCTATAATTCACCCCTCCACTTT. Translation gives CAWSQVSYNSPLHF.